The 18 T cell receptor beta chains reported below all come from one sample, sequenced in a study of shared clonotypes between healthy human individuals. Sequenced by immunoSEQ multiplex PCR; TCRdb stores in-frame clones only, minus some. The sample includes around 1 million clones, 76% of them seen just once. Sequencing was done on a sample of memory CD4+ T cells sorted from blood. Subset described: CD45RA-negative fraction. These receptors were taken from a man aged 18 to 29 in good health.

The J gene is TRBJ2-7, the V gene TRBV4-1; TRBD1 aligns across 10 bases. Per the germline V gene, CDR1 is MGHRA and CDR2 is YSYEKL. V trimming: 0 bases; J trimming: 3 bases; junction bases outside the gene matches: 8. CDR3 length: 17 residues. CDR3 DNA: TGCGCCAGCAGCCAAGACTTCCGGGACAGGGGATTCTACGAGCAGTACTTC. Translated, it gives CASSQDFRDRGFYEQYF.

This clone was counted a few times. V gene TRBV7-6 combines with J gene TRBJ1-2, with 10 bases aligning to TRBD1. Germline CDR1 is SGHVS and CDR2 is FNYEAQ. J was trimmed by 6 bases and V by 3 bases; bases with no gene match: 4. The CDR3 runs to 14 residues. The DNA for the CDR3 is TGTGCCAGCAGCTTGGGACAGGGGAGGGATGGCTACACCTTC. Protein sequence: CASSLGQGRDGYTF.

This clone was seen once. The J gene is TRBJ2-1, the V gene TRBV5-1; tentatively, D is TRBD2 (6 bases). Germline V gene lookup returns CDR1 SGHRS and CDR2 YFSETQ. This CDR3 region has 17 residues. V was clipped by 0 bases and J by 8 bases, with 21 bases between them. The DNA of the CDR3 is TGCGCCAGCAGCTTGGGGAATGTAGACCTAGCGACCGATGAGCAGTTCTTC. Its protein product is CASSLGNVDLATDEQFF. The entire variable domain, with the rest obtained from reference TRBV5-1 and TRBJ2-1, is as follows: KAGVTQTPRYLIKTRGQQVTLSCSPISGHRSVSWYQQTPGQGLQFLFEYFSETQRNKGNFPGRFSGRQFSNSRSEMNVSTLELGDSALYLCASSLGNVDLATDEQFFGPGTRLTVL.

This chain's CDR3 is CASSGLAGGRPEQFF. Here the CDR3 DNA reads TGTGCCAGCTCGGGACTAGCGGGGGGACGACCTGAGCAGTTCTTC. The J gene is TRBJ2-1, the V gene TRBV6-6; 15 nucleotides line up with TRBD2. V was clipped by 8 bases and J by 9 bases; unmatched bases: 8. The V gene's germline CDR1 is MNHNY and CDR2 SVGAGI (reference sequence). The CDR3 covers 15 residues.

V usage is TRBV2 and J usage is TRBJ2-1; D gene uncertain. The CDR3 is 13 residues long. V dropped 3 bases and J dropped 10 bases, with 13 bases sitting between them. Looked up from germline, CDR1 is SNHLY and CDR2 is FYNNEI. CDR3 DNA sequence: TGTGCCAGCAGTGATGGCCTAGGGCGCGAGCAGTTCTTC. Protein product: CASSDGLGREQFF.

The chain has TRBV28 and TRBJ2-7, with TRBD1 matching over 9 bases. This CDR3 is 13 amino acids long. Germline CDR1 is MDHEN and CDR2 is SYDVKM. After removal of 10 bases from V and 4 bases from J, the junction contained 8 bases not matched to a gene. CDR3 in amino acids: CATSGTGKYEQYF. CDR3 coding DNA: TGTGCCACCTCCGGGACAGGGAAATACGAGCAGTACTTC.

This sequence joins TRBV29-1 and TRBJ1-4, with D unclear. The germline V gene encodes CDR1 SQVTM and CDR2 ANQGSEA. The CDR3 covers 12 residues. V lost 7 bases to trimming and J lost 4 bases, with 10 bases between them. The CDR3 sequence: CSARGLNEKLFF. CDR3 nucleotide sequence: TGCAGCGCAAGAGGGCTTAATGAAAAACTGTTTTTT.

Comment on this clone: Mismatch with germline at one junction end may stem from a read error. This rearrangement joins TRBV5-1 to TRBJ2-3; perhaps TRBD2 as D (5 bases). The CDR3 is made up of 16 amino acids. Germline V gene lookup returns CDR1 SGHRS and CDR2 YFSETQ. The CDR3 is CASSLEPSRNTDTQYF. CDR3 nucleotides: TGCGCCAGTAGCTTGGAGCCTAGCCGGAACACAGATACGCAGTATTTT.

The chain couples TRBV5-4 to TRBJ2-2; D ambiguous. Between the trimmed V and J ends, which lost 4 bases and 4 bases, there was a span of 11 bases. The CDR3 is 14 amino acids. CDR1 and CDR2 from the germline V gene are SGHNT and YYREEE (reference sequence). Here the CDR3 DNA reads TGTGCCAGCAGCCGTTTCGAACTCACCGGGGAGCTGTTTTTT. It encodes CASSRFELTGELFF.

This clone appeared once. This rearrangement joins TRBV6-6 to TRBJ2-6; D is unclear. The CDR3 sequence is 14 residues long. Germline V gene lookup returns CDR1 MNHNY and CDR2 SVGAGI (reference sequence). Trimming stripped 7 bases from V and 0 bases from J, with 7 bases between. The CDR3 nucleotides read TGTGCCAGCATTTTACACTCTGGGGCCAACGTCCTGACTTTC. Its protein product is CASILHSGANVLTF.

The chain combines TRBV28 with TRBJ2-6; TRBD2 agrees at 7 bases. CDR3 size: 15 residues. CDR1 MDHEN and CDR2 SYDVKM come from the germline V gene. Trimming removed 5 bases from V and 2 bases from J; junction bases left unmatched: 3. Here the CDR3 DNA reads TGTGCCAGCAGTCGACGGGGGGCTGGGGCCAACGTCCTGACTTTC. This encodes CASSRRGAGANVLTF.

This clone was seen only once. CDR3: CASSLAGGGRTGNTIYF. As DNA, the CDR3 is TGTGCCAGCAGCTTAGCCGGTGGCGGGAGGACTGGAAACACCATATATTTT. The gene calls are TRBV11-2 and TRBJ1-3, with no clear D. The CDR3 covers 17 residues. The V end lost 1 base, the J end lost 2 bases, and 15 bases lay between the germline ends. Germline V gene lookup returns CDR1 SGHAT and CDR2 FQNNGV.

This rearrangement joins TRBV5-1 to TRBJ2-5; unclear D gene. V gave up 6 bases and J gave up 7 bases, with 16 bases separating them. This CDR3 spans 13 amino acids. Germline CDR1 reads SGHRS; CDR2 reads YFSETQ. Written as DNA, the CDR3 is TGCGCCAGCAATGAGGACGGAAGATGGACCCAGTACTTC. This sequence encodes CASNEDGRWTQYF.

The V and J genes are TRBV5-1 and TRBJ1-1; D might be TRBD1 (6 bases). Germline V lookup: CDR1 SGHRS, CDR2 YFSETQ. V lost 0 bases, J lost 10 bases, and 16 bases lay in between. The CDR3 totals 14 residues. The CDR3 DNA is TGCGCCAGCAGCTTGGAGGGGGGAAATTCGCGAGCTTTCTTT. Its translation is CASSLEGGNSRAFF.

The DNA for the CDR3 is TGCAGTGCTAGTGGATGGGGCACGCAGTATTTT. It translates to CSASGWGTQYF. This chain links TRBV20-1 with TRBJ2-3; D might be TRBD1 (5 bases). CDR3 length: 11 residues. With 3 bases removed from V and 9 bases from J, the gap between germline ends came to 10 bases. Germline loops: CDR1 DFQATT, CDR2 SNEGSKA (reference sequence).

The V gene is TRBV6-6, the J gene TRBJ1-1; D is possibly TRBD1 (6 bases). Trimming cost V 7 bases and J 1 base, with 10 bases left between them. The CDR3 sequence is 13 residues long. Germline CDR1 and CDR2: MNHNY and SVGAGI (reference sequence). The CDR3: CASNLGGNTEAFF. The DNA of the CDR3 is TGTGCCAGCAACCTAGGGGGGAACACTGAAGCTTTCTTT.

V and J are TRBV7-9 and TRBJ2-5; tentatively, D is TRBD1 (6 bases). The V end lost 4 bases, the J end lost 4 bases, and 16 bases lay between the germline ends. The V gene's germline CDR1 is SEHNR and CDR2 FQNEAQ (reference sequence). The CDR3 extends over 15 amino acids. CDR3 in DNA: TGTGCCAGCAGCTCAACAGGGATAAGAGGAGAGACCCAGTACTTC. This sequence encodes CASSSTGIRGETQYF.

The chain recombines TRBV30 with TRBJ2-3; no firm D call. CDR3 length equals 14 residues. The germline V gene has CDR1 GTSNPN and CDR2 SVGIG (reference sequence). Trimming shortened V by 0 bases and J by 2 bases, and 9 bases separated the two germline ends. The CDR3 loop reads CAWSVRADTDTQYF. CDR3 nucleotide sequence: TGTGCCTGGAGTGTACGGGCCGACACAGATACGCAGTATTTT.